These 30 T cell receptor beta chains originate from one sample sequenced in a study of control samples from healthy donors and cancer patients. Method: immunoSEQ multiplex PCR; TCRdb's copy keeps in-frame clones and lacks some. The sample holds about 120,000 clones, around 91% seen once. Sample: PBMCs. These receptors were taken from a woman in her fifties or sixties with colorectal cancer.

J is TRBJ2-5 and V is TRBV5-1, with 9 positions matching TRBD1. J lost 4 bases, V lost 2 bases, and 18 bases had no gene match. In germline, CDR1 is SGHRS, CDR2 YFSETQ. The CDR3 spans 19 residues. The CDR3 DNA follows: TGCGCCAGCAGCTTCCATGGGGGACAGGGCTCTTTGAGTGGAGAGACCCAGTACTTC. Translation gives CASSFHGGQGSLSGETQYF.

This clone came up a few times. The CDR3 DNA is TGTGCCATCAGTTCCACGACAGGGGAAGACAATCAGCCCCAGCATTTT. Translation gives CAISSTTGEDNQPQHF. J is TRBJ1-5 and V is TRBV10-3; the match to TRBD1 covers 8 bases. The CDR3 runs 16 residues. The V and J ends lost 5 bases and 3 bases, in that order; junction bases with no gene match: 9. Per germline, CDR1 ENHRY and CDR2 SYGVKD.

The chain employs TRBV6-6 and TRBJ2-1; 10 bases align to TRBD2. The germline V gene has CDR1 MNHNY and CDR2 SVGAGI (reference sequence). Unmatched junction bases numbered 6, after V lost 5 bases and J lost 5 bases. This CDR3 comprises 15 residues. The CDR3 DNA reads TGTGCCAGCAGTCGAGCCGGGACTAGCGACAATGAGCAGTTCTTC. This gives the protein CASSRAGTSDNEQFF.

The rearrangement links TRBV30 to TRBJ2-5; 11 bases are a match to TRBD1. After removal of 0 bases from V and 5 bases from J, the junction contained 8 bases not matched to a gene. From germline, CDR1 is GTSNPN and CDR2 SVGIG (reference sequence). CDR3 length equals 16 residues. The CDR3 protein is CAWSVLLGQGGETQYF. The CDR3 DNA follows: TGTGCCTGGAGTGTATTGTTGGGACAGGGGGGGGAGACCCAGTACTTC.

The V gene is TRBV20-1, the J gene TRBJ2-5, with D possibly being TRBD1 (6 bases). Looked up from germline, CDR1 is DFQATT and CDR2 is SNEGSKA (reference sequence). The CDR3 sequence is 13 residues long. Trimming cost V 3 bases and J 4 bases, with 12 bases left between them. The CDR3 protein is CSASAAGAETQYF. The CDR3 bases are TGCAGTGCTAGTGCCGCAGGGGCAGAGACCCAGTACTTC.

Concerning this clone itself: One junction end disagrees with the germline gene, perhaps due to a read error. The chain is built from TRBV7-7 and TRBJ2-2; D unclear. This CDR3 comprises 13 residues. Per the germline V gene, CDR1 is SSHAT and CDR2 is FNYEAQ (reference sequence). For the CDR3, the DNA is TGTGCTAGCAGCTTATGGGATACCGGGGAGCTGTTTTTT. Its translation: CASSLWDTGELFF.

The chain links TRBV10-3 to TRBJ2-2, with D hard to call. Trimming shortened V by 5 bases and J by 1 base, and 8 bases separated the two germline ends. The CDR3 length is 14 residues. Germline assignment: CDR1 ENHRY and CDR2 SYGVKD. The CDR3 here is CAISISENTGELFF. As DNA, the CDR3 is TGTGCCATCAGTATCTCAGAGAACACCGGGGAGCTGTTTTTT.

The V and J genes are TRBV15 and TRBJ1-4, with unresolved D. Trimming stripped 0 bases from V and 8 bases from J, with 13 bases between. In germline, CDR1 is LNHNV, CDR2 YYDKDF (reference sequence). The CDR3 spans 15 residues. The CDR3 sequence is CATSRDKGGREKLFF. The CDR3 DNA sequence: TGTGCCACCAGCAGAGACAAAGGCGGTAGGGAAAAACTGTTTTTT.

This chain joins TRBV5-1 and TRBJ2-1; a weak D match, TRBD2 (5 bases). V was pared by 4 bases and J by 6 bases, with 20 bases between. The V gene's germline CDR1 is SGHRS and CDR2 YFSETQ. The CDR3 length is 16 residues. CDR3 DNA: TGCGCCAGCAGCGTTATTAGCCCCGCGGGCGGCAATGAGCAGTTCTTC. Translation: CASSVISPAGGNEQFF.

The DNA for the CDR3 is TGTGCCAGCAGCCTCCAGGGAATGAACACTGAAGCTTTCTTT. This translates into CASSLQGMNTEAFF. V usage is TRBV7-2 and J usage is TRBJ1-1; D perhaps matches TRBD1 (5 bases). The CDR3 sequence is 14 residues long. With 5 bases removed from V and 0 bases from J, the gap between germline ends came to 10 bases. Germline loops: CDR1 SGHTA, CDR2 FQGNSA. The full variable domain, with the rest looked up from reference TRBV7-2 and TRBJ1-1, is GAGVSQSPSNKVTEKGKDVELRCDPISGHTALYWYRQSLGQGLEFLIYFQGNSAPDKSGLPSDRFSAERTGGSVSTLTIQRTQQEDSAVYLCASSLQGMNTEAFFGQGTRLTVV.

The chain uses TRBV15 and TRBJ1-4, with 9 bases that match TRBD1. The germline gives CDR1 LNHNV, CDR2 YYDKDF (reference sequence). Germline trimming cut 0 bases from V and 8 bases from J; bases unmatched to any gene: 10. CDR3 length: 17 residues. The CDR3 DNA follows: TGTGCCACCAGCAGAGATAAACAGGGGGCGATTGAGGAAAAACTGTTTTTT. As protein: CATSRDKQGAIEEKLFF.

This clone appeared once. V is TRBV28 and J is TRBJ2-5; TRBD2 matches 11 bases. This CDR3 spans 18 amino acids. Per the germline V gene, CDR1 is MDHEN and CDR2 is SYDVKM. The J segment lost 2 bases and the V segment lost 2 bases, leaving 10 bases of the junction unmatched. CDR3 region: CASSLAPPGLAEQETQYF. DNA of the CDR3: TGTGCCAGCAGTTTAGCCCCCCCGGGACTAGCGGAACAAGAGACCCAGTACTTC. The full variable domain, its missing parts supplied by reference TRBV28 and TRBJ2-5, is DVKVTQSSRYLVKRTGEKVFLECVQDMDHENMFWYRQDPGLGLRLIYFSYDVKMKEKGDIPEGYSVSREKKERFSLILESASTNQTSMYLCASSLAPPGLAEQETQYFGPGTRLLVL.

This sequence joins TRBV30 and TRBJ1-5, with D possibly being TRBD1 (6 bases). CDR3 length: 16 residues. The germline CDR1 and CDR2 sequences are GTSNPN and SVGIG (reference sequence). V lost 3 bases and J 4 bases, leaving 19 bases between the germline ends. CDR3 protein: CAWSRERWGPNQPQHF. For the CDR3, the DNA is TGTGCCTGGAGCAGAGAAAGGTGGGGGCCTAATCAGCCCCAGCATTTT.

The chain has TRBV18 and TRBJ1-6; 8 bases align to TRBD1. Trimming cost V 3 bases and J 8 bases; bases outside gene matches: 3. There are 14 residues in the CDR3. Germline CDR1 is KGHSH and CDR2 is LQKENI. The chain's CDR3 is CASSPGTGHSPLHF. In nucleotides, the CDR3 is TGTGCCAGCTCACCTGGGACAGGCCATTCACCCCTCCACTTT. Full variable domain (outside the CDR3, taken from reference TRBV18 and TRBJ1-6): NAGVMQNPRHLVRRRGQEARLRCSPMKGHSHVYWYRQLPEEGLKFMVYLQKENIIDESGMPKERFSAEFPKEGPSILRIQQVVRGDSAAYFCASSPGTGHSPLHFGNGTRLTVT.

This clone was recorded only once. A read error may account for a junction end that differs from germline. V usage is TRBV7-3 and J usage is TRBJ1-1; D is undetermined. The CDR3 extends over 13 amino acids. Per germline, CDR1 SGHTA and CDR2 FQGTGA. The CDR3 DNA reads as TGTGCCAGCAGCGTAACACCGAACACTGAAGCTTTCTTT. Its protein is CASSVTPNTEAFF.

The chain uses TRBV2 and TRBJ1-1, with a possible D match to TRBD1 (5 bases). Per the germline V gene, CDR1 is SNHLY and CDR2 is FYNNEI. The germline V and J ends were trimmed by 3 bases and 4 bases, with 15 bases remaining between them. This CDR3 has 15 amino acids. As DNA, the CDR3 is TGTGCCAGCAGTGACAGGGACCCGAAGCCCACTGAAGCTTTCTTT. Encoded protein: CASSDRDPKPTEAFF. The whole variable domain, remainder taken from reference TRBV2 and TRBJ1-1, is EPEVTQTPSHQVTQMGQEVILRCVPISNHLYFYWYRQILGQKVEFLVSFYNNEISEKSEIFDDQFSVERPDGSNFTLKIRSTKLEDSAMYFCASSDRDPKPTEAFFGQGTRLTVV.

The rearrangement uses TRBV5-8 and TRBJ2-7; D is unclear. Germline V gives CDR1 SGHTS, CDR2 YDEGEE. Trimming took 2 bases from V and 5 from J, leaving 8 bases between them. This CDR3 comprises 12 residues. The CDR3 nucleotides read TGTGCCAGCAGCTTTTCGCGGAACGAGCAGTACTTC. It encodes CASSFSRNEQYF.

This chain connects TRBV5-4 to TRBJ1-1; TRBD1 is a possible D gene (5 bases). The CDR3 length is 14 residues. Trimming took 4 bases from V and 2 from J, leaving 12 bases between them. Germline CDR1 is SGHNT and CDR2 is YYREEE (reference sequence). For the CDR3, the DNA is TGTGCCAGCAGCCAAGACAGAAGTAACACTGAAGCTTTCTTT. It translates to CASSQDRSNTEAFF. Together with reference TRBV5-4 and TRBJ1-1, the CDR3 gives the full variable domain: ETGVTQSPTHLIKTRGQQVTLRCSSQSGHNTVSWYQQALGQGPQFIFQYYREEENGRGNFPPRFSGLQFPNYSSELNVNALELDDSALYLCASSQDRSNTEAFFGQGTRLTVV.

The chain has TRBV18 and TRBJ1-1; D remains ambiguous. Germline V gene data show CDR1 as KGHSH and CDR2 as LQKENI. This CDR3 is 12 amino acids long. V dropped 5 bases and J dropped 10 bases, with 14 bases sitting between them. The CDR3 protein is CASSSRGVGAFF. In DNA form, the CDR3 reads TGTGCCAGCTCAAGCCGCGGGGTCGGAGCTTTCTTT. Complete variable domain (other parts from reference TRBV18 and TRBJ1-1): NAGVMQNPRHLVRRRGQEARLRCSPMKGHSHVYWYRQLPEEGLKFMVYLQKENIIDESGMPKERFSAEFPKEGPSILRIQQVVRGDSAAYFCASSSRGVGAFFGQGTRLTVV.

V is TRBV19 and J is TRBJ1-5; D ambiguous. Germline loops: CDR1 LNHDA, CDR2 SQIVND (reference sequence). Trimming took 2 bases from V and 0 from J, leaving 11 bases between them. This CDR3 has 16 residues. The CDR3 spells CASSITASYSNQPQHF. In DNA form, the CDR3 reads TGTGCCAGTAGTATAACAGCCTCTTATAGCAATCAGCCCCAGCATTTT.

This chain connects TRBV19 to TRBJ1-1; D possibly corresponds to TRBD1 (5 bases). The CDR3 length is 13 residues. Per germline, CDR1 LNHDA and CDR2 SQIVND (reference sequence). Between the trimmed V and J ends, which lost 3 bases and 4 bases, there was a span of 9 bases. CDR3 coding DNA: TGTGCCAGTAGTATCCAGGGCGCCACTGAAGCTTTCTTT. Its translation is CASSIQGATEAFF.

In this sample, this clone turned up a few times. CDR3 loop: CSVYLITDYNEQFF. In DNA, the CDR3 is TGCAGCGTGTACCTAATAACAGACTACAATGAGCAGTTCTTC. The chain has TRBV29-1 and TRBJ2-1; D gene unclear. Germline V lookup: CDR1 SQVTM, CDR2 ANQGSEA. Trimming removed 6 bases at V and 3 bases at J, with 15 bases between. This CDR3 has 14 amino acids.

V and J are TRBV5-1 and TRBJ2-1; 9 positions agree with TRBD2. The CDR3 runs to 16 residues. Trimming at V came to 4 bases and at J to 7 bases, leaving 12 bases not matched to a gene. Germline V lookup: CDR1 SGHRS, CDR2 YFSETQ. The CDR3 region has the DNA TGCGCCAGCAGCGATCGAAGCGGGGGGCCGGGGAATGAGCAGTTCTTC. This encodes CASSDRSGGPGNEQFF.

The chain joins TRBV5-1 to TRBJ2-1; 9 bases line up with TRBD1. Germline V gives CDR1 SGHRS, CDR2 YFSETQ. This CDR3 is 15 amino acids long. V lost 4 bases to trimming and J lost 5 bases; unmatched junction nucleotides: 7. CDR3 coding DNA: TGCGCCAGCAGCGGGGGACAGGGAGGCCACAATGAGCAGTTCTTC. It specifies CASSGGQGGHNEQFF.

The chain joins TRBV7-9 to TRBJ2-3; D possibly corresponds to TRBD1 (5 bases). The CDR3 covers 14 residues. Germline V gene data show CDR1 as SEHNR and CDR2 as FQNEAQ (reference sequence). V dropped 3 bases and J dropped 6 bases, with 13 bases sitting between them. CDR3 DNA sequence: TGTGCCAGCAGCTTCACAGGTGGACGGGATACGCAGTATTTT. Translated: CASSFTGGRDTQYF.

The chain recombines TRBV5-4 with TRBJ2-3, with 10 positions matching TRBD1. V lost 3 bases, J lost 6 bases, and 4 bases stayed unmatched. This CDR3 region has 14 residues. Germline V gives CDR1 SGHNT, CDR2 YYREEE (reference sequence). The chain's CDR3 is CASSYWTGGDTQYF. In DNA, the CDR3 is TGTGCCAGCAGCTATTGGACAGGGGGGGATACGCAGTATTTT. Full variable domain (rest looked up from reference TRBV5-4 and TRBJ2-3): ETGVTQSPTHLIKTRGQQVTLRCSSQSGHNTVSWYQQALGQGPQFIFQYYREEENGRGNFPPRFSGLQFPNYSSELNVNALELDDSALYLCASSYWTGGDTQYFGPGTRLTVL.

The CDR3 loop reads CASSPEGGETEAFF. CDR3 sequence (DNA): TGCGCCAGCAGCCCCGAAGGGGGGGAGACTGAAGCTTTCTTT. The J gene is TRBJ1-1, the V gene TRBV5-1, with D possibly TRBD1 on 6 matching bases. The CDR3 runs to 14 residues. V lost 4 bases, J lost 5 bases, and 15 bases lay in between. The germline CDR1 and CDR2 sequences are SGHRS and YFSETQ.

The chain carries TRBV5-1 and TRBJ1-4; 7 bases align to TRBD1. The CDR3 has 15 residues. The germline gives CDR1 SGHRS, CDR2 YFSETQ. The trim removed 4 bases at V and 6 bases at J, leaving 9 bases unmatched. The DNA for the CDR3 is TGCGCCAGCAGCGCGAACAGGGGAGGGGATGAAAAACTGTTTTTT. Amino acid sequence: CASSANRGGDEKLFF.

The gene calls are TRBV18 and TRBJ1-1; a possible D gene is TRBD1 (5 bases). Looked up from germline, CDR1 is KGHSH and CDR2 is LQKENI. The CDR3 contains 14 residues. V lost 4 bases and J lost 5, with 14 bases in between. The CDR3 DNA sequence: TGTGCCAGCTCACAACTCAGGGCGGGAACTGAAGCTTTCTTT. Translating it yields CASSQLRAGTEAFF.

CDR3 protein: CASSSYSNQPQHF. CDR3 in DNA: TGTGCCAGCAGTTCCTATAGCAATCAGCCCCAGCATTTT. The chain carries TRBV27 and TRBJ1-5; D unclear. Trimming took 4 bases from V and 0 from J, leaving 4 bases between them. CDR1 MNHEY and CDR2 SMNVEV come from the germline V gene (reference sequence). This CDR3 has 13 residues.